The source of this TCR beta chain is a study of T cells in Graves' hyperthyroidism and ophthalmopathy. Study observations and caveats: Ophthalmopathy was identified by the model a median about six months ahead of onset.

The CDR3 sequence is 14 residues long. Per germline, CDR1 DFQATT and CDR2 SNEGSKA (reference sequence). Trimming removed 4 bases from V and 4 bases from J; junction bases left unmatched: 5. Subjects aged 18 to 65 presented with newly diagnosed hyperthyroidism of less than 2 months' duration. Each diagnosis was grounded in clinical symptoms, serum thyroxine and TRAb, thyroid ultrasound, and orbital computed tomography. Amplified regions were TCR beta CDR3 sequences from RNA transcripts. The TCR CDR3 was amplified in a first-round RT-PCR using the HTBI primer set. MiXCR, applied by TCRdb to the multiplex PCR reads, yields one record per CDR3 protein. The top ten hold approximately 29% of the sample, which has 350,000 to 400,000 distinct CDR3 sequences, 15% seen once. Of note for this clonotype: The antigen remains undetermined.

V is TRBV20-1 and J is TRBJ2-2, with 8 bases lining up with TRBD2. This TCR was recovered from a woman in her thirties with Graves' hyperthyroidism. Sequencing was performed on blood. CDR3 loop: CSAKSGSGTGELFF. For the CDR3, the DNA is TGCAGTGCTAAGAGCGGGAGCGGCACCGGGGAGCTGTTTTTT.